Listed below are T cell receptor beta chains from one sample, sequenced in a study of T cells in Graves' hyperthyroidism and ophthalmopathy. TCRdb re-called the multiplex PCR reads with MiXCR, one entry per CDR3 protein. The data hold under 350,000 distinct CDR3 sequences, with approximately 12% observed a single time. The sequencing input was blood. The receptor source for this set is a woman aged 25-40 years with Graves' hyperthyroidism that later progressed to Graves' ophthalmopathy. CDR3s include the opening cysteine and the closing phenylalanine or tryptophan. A D gene is named only where the DNA matches it firmly. Only part of the rows carry a size: once, few, many, or a class if the clone is expanded.

j_call d_call v_call clone_size cdr3_aa cdr3_nt
TRBJ2-1 TRBD2 TRBV28 - CASSFMTSRYQQFF TGTGCCAGCAGTTTTATGACTAGCCGCTATCAGCAGTTCTTC
TRBJ2-3 - TRBV2 many CASSDSIGRDSTDTQYF TGTGCCAGCAGTGATTCAATCGGGCGGGACAGCACAGATACGCAGTATTTT
TRBJ2-5 - TRBV19 few CASSGAFQETQYF TGTGCCAGTAGTGGGGCCTTCCAAGAGACCCAGTACTTC
TRBJ2-5 TRBD2 TRBV2 many CASRSSQRGAETQYF TGTGCCAGCCGCTCGAGCCAGCGGGGGGCGGAGACCCAGTACTTC
TRBJ2-3 TRBD2 TRBV11-2 - CASSFSSGGDTDTQYF TGTGCCAGCAGCTTTTCTAGCGGGGGGGACACAGATACGCAGTATTTT
TRBJ1-2 - TRBV4-1 many CASSQVGVYGYTF TGCGCCAGCAGCCAAGTGGGAGTGTATGGCTACACCTTC
TRBJ2-3 - TRBV7-8 - CASSLNPATSTDTQYF TGTGCCAGCAGCTTAAACCCCGCGACTAGCACAGATACGCAGTATTTT
TRBJ2-1 - TRBV20-1 - CSATTSLSNEQFF TGCAGTGCTACAACCTCGCTGTCCAATGAGCAGTTCTTC
TRBJ2-7 TRBD1 TRBV13 many CASSHNRGRLSYEQYF TGTGCCAGCAGCCACAACAGGGGGCGCTTATCCTACGAGCAGTACTTC
TRBJ2-5 - TRBV20-1 many CSGWGGASEETQYF TGCAGTGGCTGGGGGGGGGCCTCTGAAGAGACCCAGTACTTC
TRBJ1-1 TRBD1 TRBV24-1 few CATSDWDRPREAFF TGTGCCACCAGTGATTGGGACAGACCCCGTGAAGCTTTCTTT
TRBJ2-5 - TRBV5-1 - CASTPAGKETQYF TGCGCCAGCACCCCAGCTGGTAAAGAGACCCAGTACTTC
TRBJ2-2 - TRBV29-1 many CSVEEETTNTGELFF TGCAGCGTTGAAGAGGAGACAACAAACACCGGGGAGCTGTTTTTT
TRBJ2-3 TRBD1 TRBV3-1 many CASSQGTGNTDTQYF TGTGCCAGCAGCCAAGGGACAGGGAACACAGATACGCAGTATTTT
TRBJ1-3 - TRBV20-1 - CSARDKTGNTIYF TGCAGTGCTAGGGACAAGACTGGAAACACCATATATTTT
TRBJ2-1 - TRBV6-2/TRBV6-3 - CASSPGAYRSYNEQFF TGTGCCAGCAGCCCCGGGGCCTACCGTTCCTACAATGAGCAGTTCTTC
TRBJ1-4 - TRBV20-1 - CSATVNEKLFF TGCAGTGCTACCGTAAATGAAAAACTGTTTTTT
TRBJ2-7 TRBD2 TRBV7-9 many CASSLGTSGRTEQYF TGTGCCAGCAGCTTGGGGACTAGCGGGAGGACCGAGCAGTACTTC
TRBJ1-3 - TRBV28 many CASSPTWTENTIYF TGTGCCAGCAGTCCTACCTGGACGGAAAACACCATATATTTT
TRBJ2-7 - TRBV6-1 many CASSAGAAPYEQYF TGTGCCAGCAGCGCTGGGGCAGCCCCCTACGAGCAGTACTTC
TRBJ2-7 TRBD2 TRBV15 - CATSPGGSYEQYF TGTGCCACCAGCCCGGGGGGGTCCTACGAGCAGTACTTC
TRBJ2-7 TRBD2 TRBV28 once CASRPSGTVYEQYF TGTGCCAGCAGGCCTAGCGGGACTGTTTACGAGCAGTACTTC
TRBJ2-3 - TRBV6-1 many CAPRDGGGTDTQYF TGTGCCCCCAGGGACGGCGGCGGCACAGATACGCAGTATTTT
TRBJ2-6 TRBD1 TRBV7-3 few CASSATGTGGSNVLTF TGTGCCAGCAGCGCGACCGGGACAGGGGGTTCCAACGTCCTGACTTTC
TRBJ1-2 TRBD1 TRBV29-1 many CSVERAGGYYGYTF TGCAGCGTTGAAAGGGCAGGGGGGTACTATGGCTACACCTTC
TRBJ2-1 TRBD2 TRBV3-1 many CASSQLAGGVSYNEQFF TGTGCCAGCAGCCAATTAGCGGGAGGGGTGTCCTACAATGAGCAGTTCTTC
TRBJ2-1 TRBD2 TRBV6-1 many CASSERLAGLIYNEQFF TGTGCCAGCAGTGAACGGCTAGCGGGATTGATCTACAATGAGCAGTTCTTC
TRBJ2-7 TRBD1 TRBV6-1 - CASSIRGQSYEQYF TGTGCCAGCAGCATTAGGGGACAGAGCTACGAGCAGTACTTC
TRBJ2-1 - TRBV11-2 many CASSRGQETYNEQFF TGTGCCAGCAGTCGAGGGCAGGAGACCTACAATGAGCAGTTCTTC
TRBJ1-5 - TRBV2 many CASSESAPVQPQHF TGTGCCAGCAGTGAGTCGGCACCGGTTCAGCCCCAGCATTTT
TRBJ2-3 - TRBV6-1 many CASTPPRGSTDTQYF TGTGCCAGCACCCCACCGCGCGGATCCACAGATACGCAGTATTTT
TRBJ2-5 - TRBV5-8 - CASSASVEETQYF TGTGCCAGCAGCGCCTCGGTTGAAGAGACCCAGTACTTC
TRBJ2-5 TRBD2 TRBV3-1 many CASSQGLAGGQETQYF TGTGCCAGCAGCCAAGGACTAGCGGGAGGCCAAGAGACCCAGTACTTC
TRBJ1-5 TRBD1 TRBV27 many CASSYTGGAGQPQHF TGTGCCAGCAGCTATACAGGGGGCGCCGGTCAGCCCCAGCATTTT
TRBJ2-7 - TRBV4-1 - CASSQEERTLYEQYF TGCGCCAGCAGCCAAGAGGAGAGGACACTCTACGAGCAGTACTTC
TRBJ1-1 TRBD1 TRBV2 many CVSSAAGGGTEAFF TGTGTCAGCAGTGCGGCAGGGGGTGGAACTGAAGCTTTCTTT
TRBJ2-5 - TRBV7-2 many CASSVQRMRETQYF TGTGCCAGCAGCGTACAGCGGATGCGGGAGACCCAGTACTTC
TRBJ2-1 - TRBV6-2/TRBV6-3 many CASSYSKSRANNEQFF TGTGCCAGCAGTTACTCGAAATCCCGAGCCAACAATGAGCAGTTCTTC
TRBJ2-5 - TRBV4-3 many CASSQDFIRGPYQETQYF TGCGCCAGCAGCCAAGATTTTATTCGGGGTCCTTACCAAGAGACCCAGTACTTC
TRBJ2-7 - TRBV14 many CASSSLSLYEQYF TGTGCCAGCAGCAGCCTTTCCCTCTACGAGCAGTACTTC
TRBJ2-5 - TRBV27 few CASSSPRSTETQYF TGTGCCAGCAGTTCCCCGCGAAGTACAGAGACCCAGTACTTC
TRBJ2-7 TRBD1 TRBV28 once CASSLLGTGTLVEQYF TGTGCCAGCAGTTTATTAGGGACAGGGACCCTGGTGGAGCAGTACTTC
TRBJ2-1 - TRBV5-5 many CASSSRDIRRNEQFF TGTGCCAGCAGCTCTCGGGACATTCGGCGCAATGAGCAGTTCTTC
TRBJ2-7 - TRBV12-5 - CASGLPLLGSYEQYF TGTGCTAGTGGTTTGCCCCTGTTGGGGTCCTACGAGCAGTACTTC
TRBJ2-1 - TRBV5-1 - CASSVSNEQFF TGCGCCAGCAGCGTCAGCAATGAGCAGTTCTTC
TRBJ2-3 - TRBV20-1 many CSARAQLSGRTDTQYF TGCAGTGCTAGAGCCCAATTAAGCGGTCGCACAGATACGCAGTATTTT
TRBJ1-2 - TRBV6-6 many CASSYSGTFRGEGGYTF TGTGCCAGCAGTTACTCAGGGACCTTCAGAGGAGAGGGTGGCTACACCTTC
TRBJ2-7 - TRBV2 many CASSDRLRPYEQYF TGTGCCAGCAGTGATAGGCTTCGTCCCTACGAGCAGTACTTC
TRBJ2-7 TRBD1 TRBV30 many CAWSVRGHEQYF TGTGCCTGGAGTGTAAGGGGGCACGAGCAGTACTTC
TRBJ2-3 - TRBV18 many CASSPPRADTQYF TGTGCCAGCTCACCCCCCAGGGCAGATACGCAGTATTTT
TRBJ1-2 - TRBV3-1 many CASSQERNVYGYTF TGTGCCAGCAGCCAAGAACGGAACGTCTATGGCTACACCTTC
TRBJ2-3 TRBD2 TRBV9 - CASSVALAGVTDTQYF TGTGCCAGCAGCGTAGCTCTAGCGGGAGTGACAGATACGCAGTATTTT
TRBJ2-7 - TRBV7-9 many CASSLSVYSSTYEQYF TGTGCCAGCAGCTTGTCGGTGTACAGTTCGACCTACGAGCAGTACTTC
TRBJ2-3 TRBD2 TRBV29-1 many CSVEKLTSGSTDTQYF TGCAGCGTTGAAAAGCTGACTAGCGGGAGTACAGATACGCAGTATTTT